A single sample is the source of the 20 T cell receptor beta chains below, sequenced in a study of shared clonotypes between healthy human individuals. The protocol was immunoSEQ multiplex PCR, while the TCRdb copy is restricted to in-frame clones and leaves out a portion. The sample has 1.5 million to 2.5 million clones, approximately 94% seen once. Terminally differentiated effector memory CD45RA+ cells were excluded by CCR7 positive selection of CD45RO-negative cells. The sequencing sample was made of naive CD8+ T cells sorted from blood. These receptors all come from a man aged 18-30 years in good health.

This rearrangement joins TRBV2 to TRBJ1-6; a possible D gene is TRBD1 (6 bases). V lost 1 base and J lost 0, with 13 bases in between. The CDR3 consists of 18 residues. From germline, CDR1 is SNHLY and CDR2 FYNNEI. CDR3 nucleotides: TGTGCCAGCAGTGAAGACAGGGAACAGAGCTCCTATAATTCACCCCTCCACTTT. Its protein product is CASSEDREQSSYNSPLHF.

The rearrangement joins TRBV7-2 to TRBJ2-1; no clear D. CDR1 SGHTA and CDR2 FQGNSA come from the germline V gene. This CDR3 is 13 amino acids long. V was clipped by 4 bases and J by 0 bases, with 4 bases between them. The CDR3 protein is CASSSYSYNEQFF. DNA for the CDR3: TGTGCCAGCAGCTCCTACTCCTACAATGAGCAGTTCTTC.

About this clone itself: The sample has other DNA sequences that encode this CDR3 too. The chain recombines TRBV27 with TRBJ2-7; TRBD1 matches at 8 bases. V lost 0 bases, J lost 2 bases, and 0 bases stayed unmatched. The CDR3 is made up of 14 amino acids. CDR1 is MNHEY, CDR2 SMNVEV, per germline (reference sequence). The CDR3 bases are TGTGCCAGCAGTTTATCGACAGGGGCCTACGAGCAGTACTTC. Its protein is CASSLSTGAYEQYF.

With regard to this clone: The sample carries other DNA sequences with the same CDR3. The rearrangement links TRBV5-1 to TRBJ2-1; maybe TRBD1 (5 bases). This CDR3 contains 13 residues. Germline V gene sequence: CDR1 SGHRS, CDR2 YFSETQ. Trimming cost V 0 bases and J 4 bases, with 5 bases left between them. Here the CDR3 reads CASSLGQYNEQFF. The CDR3 coding sequence is TGCGCCAGCAGCTTGGGACAGTACAATGAGCAGTTCTTC.

The chain combines TRBV5-1 with TRBJ2-3, with TRBD1 identical over 10 bases. The CDR3 has 17 residues. The V segment lost 5 bases and the J segment 2 bases; nucleotides outside the gene matches: 11. Germline CDR1 is SGHRS and CDR2 is YFSETQ. In DNA, the CDR3 is TGCGCCAGCAGGAATGGGGGACAGGGGAGTTTCACAGATACGCAGTATTTT. It translates to CASRNGGQGSFTDTQYF.

V is TRBV4-2 and J is TRBJ2-2; 14 positions agree with TRBD2. This CDR3 has 19 amino acids. J was trimmed by 5 bases and V by 4 bases; bases with no gene match: 12. Germline V lookup: CDR1 LGHNA, CDR2 YNFKEQ. CDR3 coding DNA: TGTGCCAGCAGCCCAGAACTCCCGGGACTAGCGGGAGATACCGGGGAGCTGTTTTTT. It is translated as CASSPELPGLAGDTGELFF.

The V call is TRBV13, the J call TRBJ2-7, with 11 bases lining up with TRBD2. Germline assignment: CDR1 PRHDT and CDR2 FYEKMQ (reference sequence). This CDR3 contains 17 residues. The V gene end was trimmed by 5 bases and the J gene end by 7 bases; junction bases not matched to a gene: 16. CDR3 DNA sequence: TGTGCCAGCAGCCTCCTGGGTCTAGCGGGGGGTTTTGGAGAGCAGTACTTC. Its translation is CASSLLGLAGGFGEQYF. Using reference TRBV13 and TRBJ2-7 for the parts outside the CDR3, the full variable domain is AAGVIQSPRHLIKEKRETATLKCYPIPRHDTVYWYQQGPGQDPQFLISFYEKMQSDKGSIPDRFSAQQFSDYHSELNMSSLELGDSALYFCASSLLGLAGGFGEQYFGPGTRLTVT.

This clone is a singleton in its sample. Different DNA sequences within this sample yield the same CDR3. The V and J genes are TRBV19 and TRBJ2-7, with TRBD2 matching 10 bases. Germline values: CDR1 LNHDA, CDR2 SQIVND (reference sequence). The CDR3 spans 14 residues. Losses at the gene ends were 4 bases for V and 3 bases for J; bases not matched to a gene: 3. CDR3 residues: CASSSSSGSYEQYF. For the CDR3, the DNA is TGTGCCAGTAGTAGTTCTAGCGGGAGCTACGAGCAGTACTTC.

V usage is TRBV5-1 and J usage is TRBJ1-1; D is unclear. The CDR3 covers 12 residues. Germline CDR1 reads SGHRS; CDR2 reads YFSETQ. V was trimmed by 5 bases and J by 1 base, leaving 6 bases between them. The CDR3 DNA reads as TGCGCCAGCAGGAAAACGAACACTGAAGCTTTCTTT. Its protein is CASRKTNTEAFF.

DNA of the CDR3: TGCGCCAGCAGGGGCCCAAGCTCCTACAATGAGCAGTTCTTC. Translation: CASRGPSSYNEQFF. The V call is TRBV5-1, the J call TRBJ2-1; D is ambiguous. V was shortened by 5 bases and J by 0 bases, with 9 bases between the two germline ends. Germline CDR1 is SGHRS and CDR2 is YFSETQ. The length of the CDR3 is 14 residues.

This clone was seen a handful of times. J is TRBJ2-2 and V is TRBV2; D ambiguous. CDR1 and CDR2 (germline): SNHLY, FYNNEI. The CDR3 is made up of 15 amino acids. The V gene lost 3 bases and the J gene lost 4 bases, with 12 bases spanning the gap. The CDR3 bases are TGTGCCAGCAGTGACCTCTACAGCTTCACCGGGGAGCTGTTTTTT. Protein sequence: CASSDLYSFTGELFF. Complete variable domain (other parts from reference TRBV2 and TRBJ2-2): EPEVTQTPSHQVTQMGQEVILRCVPISNHLYFYWYRQILGQKVEFLVSFYNNEISEKSEIFDDQFSVERPDGSNFTLKIRSTKLEDSAMYFCASSDLYSFTGELFFGEGSRLTVL.

The chain couples TRBV6-5 to TRBJ2-5; 7 bases map to TRBD1. This CDR3 spans 15 amino acids. Germline V gene lookup returns CDR1 MNHEY and CDR2 SVGAGI. V shed 1 base, J shed 1 base, and the junction held 3 bases outside the gene matches. The CDR3 nucleotides are TGTGCCAGCAGTTACTGGGGACAGCGCCAAGAGACCCAGTACTTC. It specifies CASSYWGQRQETQYF.

CDR3 nucleotides: TGTGCCTGGAGCCACGGCAGCAATGAGCAGTTCTTC. It codes for CAWSHGSNEQFF. The chain combines TRBV30 with TRBJ2-1; D is ambiguous. Trimming took off 3 bases at V and 6 bases at J, with 9 bases between the two ends. Looked up from germline, CDR1 is GTSNPN and CDR2 is SVGIG (reference sequence). The CDR3 totals 12 residues.

This chain uses TRBV7-9 with TRBJ1-5; D remains ambiguous. The V end lost 0 bases, the J end lost 2 bases, and 5 bases lay between the germline ends. CDR1 and CDR2 from the germline V gene are SEHNR and FQNEAQ (reference sequence). The CDR3 runs 14 residues. CDR3 in DNA: TGTGCCAGCAGCTTAGCTCCCGGCAATCAGCCCCAGCATTTT. This encodes CASSLAPGNQPQHF. The entire variable domain, with the rest obtained from reference TRBV7-9 and TRBJ1-5, is as follows: DTGVSQNPRHKITKRGQNVTFRCDPISEHNRLYWYRQTLGQGPEFLTYFQNEAQLEKSRLLSDRFSAERPKGSFSTLEIQRTEQGDSAMYLCASSLAPGNQPQHFGDGTRLSIL.

This clone was seen only once. The chain couples TRBV5-1 to TRBJ2-5, with D maybe TRBD2 (6 bases). Germline CDR1 and CDR2: SGHRS and YFSETQ. The CDR3 extends over 17 amino acids. V shed 0 bases and J shed 2 bases, with 17 bases lying between them. CDR3 in DNA: TGCGCCAGCAGCTTGGAGAGTATCGTAGGGACTCAAGAGACCCAGTACTTC. This translates into CASSLESIVGTQETQYF. Combining the CDR3 with reference TRBV5-1 and TRBJ2-5 gives the whole variable domain KAGVTQTPRYLIKTRGQQVTLSCSPISGHRSVSWYQQTPGQGLQFLFEYFSETQRNKGNFPGRFSGRQFSNSRSEMNVSTLELGDSALYLCASSLESIVGTQETQYFGPGTRLLVL.

The chain links TRBV30 to TRBJ2-3; D gene unclear. The CDR3 has 12 amino acids. Germline CDR1 is GTSNPN and CDR2 is SVGIG (reference sequence). V lost 5 bases to trimming and J lost 4 bases, with 10 bases between them. The CDR3 DNA follows: TGTGCCTGGGAACTGGATGCAGATACGCAGTATTTT. Translating gives CAWELDADTQYF.

V is TRBV28 and J is TRBJ2-7; 7 nucleotides line up with TRBD1. This CDR3 region has 14 residues. Germline assignment: CDR1 MDHEN and CDR2 SYDVKM. V gave up 3 bases and J gave up 5 bases; unmatched junction bases: 7. The CDR3 sequence is CASSFFGQDNEQYF. CDR3 coding DNA: TGTGCCAGCAGTTTTTTCGGACAGGATAACGAGCAGTACTTC.

This clone was recorded only once. This sample also contains other DNA sequences that code for the same CDR3. The chain combines TRBV2 with TRBJ2-7; D is perhaps TRBD1 (6 bases). V was clipped by 6 bases and J by 5 bases, with 11 bases between them. There are 12 residues in the CDR3. Germline values: CDR1 SNHLY, CDR2 FYNNEI. The CDR3, as DNA: TGTGCCAGCAGCGCAACAGGGAACGAGCAGTACTTC. As protein: CASSATGNEQYF.

The chain combines TRBV5-4 with TRBJ2-7; D is possibly TRBD1 or TRBD2 (6 bases each). Trimming took off 0 bases at V and 3 bases at J, with 13 bases between the two ends. CDR1 SGHNT and CDR2 YYREEE come from the germline V gene (reference sequence). The CDR3 length is 15 residues. The chain's CDR3 is CASSLGYGGGYEQYF. CDR3 nucleotides: TGTGCCAGCAGCTTGGGTTACGGGGGCGGCTACGAGCAGTACTTC.

This clone was seen once. Other nucleotide sequences in the sample specify the same CDR3. The V call is TRBV11-2, the J call TRBJ2-7; no clear D gene. CDR1 is SGHAT, CDR2 FQNNGV, per germline. This CDR3 is 13 amino acids long. Between the trimmed V and J ends, which lost 5 bases and 3 bases, there was a span of 11 bases. The DNA of the CDR3 is TGTGCCAGCAGCCTCCCTGGGCACTACGAGCAGTACTTC. Translated, it gives CASSLPGHYEQYF.